This TCR beta chain was observed in a study of cytomegalovirus exposure and HLA in healthy donors. Findings and limits, study-wide: No immune exposure information besides CMV serostatus was available. Indistinguishability led to the exclusion of some V segments, TRBV6-2 and TRBV6-3 included. Under in vitro conditions, a few CMV-associated chains were confirmed as specific for CMV antigens.

Germline V CDR1 and CDR2: MNHNS, SASEGT. V was pared by 1 base and J by 3 bases, with 13 bases between. The CDR3 spans 15 residues. The study ran its PCR with 60 Vbeta and 13 Jbeta primers. Measured with immunoSEQ multiplex PCR; TCRdb has only the in-frame clones, and not every one. The table lists about 100,000 clones, 65% to 85% of them singletons. This clone was counted a single time. Its target is not known. The TCR was taken from a woman in her thirties or forties in good health and CMV-seronegative. The chain combines TRBV6-1 with TRBJ2-7; D perhaps matches TRBD2 (6 bases). The sample consisted of PBMCs. CDR3: CASSEGGAAFYEQYF. The CDR3 bases are TGTGCCAGCAGTGAAGGCGGGGCGGCGTTCTACGAGCAGTACTTC.